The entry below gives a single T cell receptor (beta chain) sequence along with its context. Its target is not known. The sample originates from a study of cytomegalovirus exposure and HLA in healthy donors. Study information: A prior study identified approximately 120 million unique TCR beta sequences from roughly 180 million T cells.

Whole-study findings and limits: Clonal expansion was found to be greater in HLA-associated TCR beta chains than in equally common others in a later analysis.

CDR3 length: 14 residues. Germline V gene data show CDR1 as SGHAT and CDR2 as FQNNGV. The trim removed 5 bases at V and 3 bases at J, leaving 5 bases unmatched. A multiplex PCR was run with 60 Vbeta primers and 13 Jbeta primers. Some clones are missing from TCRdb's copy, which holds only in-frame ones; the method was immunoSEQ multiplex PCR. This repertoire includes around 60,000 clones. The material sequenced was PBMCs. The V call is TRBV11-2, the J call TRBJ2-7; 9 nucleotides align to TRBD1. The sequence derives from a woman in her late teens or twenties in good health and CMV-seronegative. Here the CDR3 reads CASSAGQGFYEQYF. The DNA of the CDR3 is TGTGCCAGCAGCGCAGGACAGGGGTTCTACGAGCAGTACTTC.